The rows below give T cell receptor beta chains drawn from one sample of a study of tumor-infiltrating lymphocytes in oesophageal squamous cell carcinoma. TCRdb ran MiXCR on the PCR reads and lists one entry per CDR3 protein. The sample holds roughly 10,000 distinct CDR3 sequences, approximately 59% seen once. The material sequenced was esophageal tumor tissue. The source of these receptors is a male donor with esophageal squamous cell carcinoma. CDR3s include the opening cysteine and the closing phenylalanine or tryptophan. D genes are given only for firm matches. Clone sizes are given selectively: once, few, many, or a class where the clone is expanded.

j_gene: TRBJ2-3; v_gene: TRBV11-2; abundance: -; d_gene: TRBD2; CDR3aa: CASSLAALAGGPSTQYF; CDR3nt: TGTGCCAGCAGCTTAGCCGCACTAGCGGGAGGGCCGAGTACGCAGTATTTT
j_gene: TRBJ2-1; v_gene: TRBV7-9; abundance: -; d_gene: TRBD2; CDR3aa: CASSSGTFYEQFF; CDR3nt: TGTGCCAGCAGCAGCGGGACTTTCTACGAGCAGTTCTTC
j_gene: TRBJ1-2; v_gene: TRBV7-2; abundance: -; d_gene: TRBD1; CDR3aa: CASSLHRTGAYYGYTF; CDR3nt: TGTGCCAGCAGCTTACACAGGACAGGGGCGTACTATGGCTACACCTTC
j_gene: TRBJ1-2; v_gene: TRBV6-5; abundance: once; d_gene: -; CDR3aa: CASRLQIRVNYGYTF; CDR3nt: TGTGCCAGCAGACTACAGATCAGGGTCAACTATGGCTACACCTTC
j_gene: TRBJ2-6; v_gene: TRBV10-3; abundance: -; d_gene: TRBD2; CDR3aa: CAISPLAGSSGANVLTF; CDR3nt: TGTGCCATCAGCCCACTAGCGGGCTCCTCTGGGGCCAACGTCCTGACTTTC
j_gene: TRBJ2-1; v_gene: TRBV7-6; abundance: many; d_gene: -; CDR3aa: CASSFLTGDSYNEQFF; CDR3nt: TGTGCCAGCAGCTTTTTAACGGGAGACTCCTACAATGAGCAGTTCTTC
j_gene: TRBJ1-2; v_gene: TRBV7-9; abundance: large; d_gene: TRBD1; CDR3aa: CASSLGQGREYGYTF; CDR3nt: TGTGCCAGCAGCTTAGGACAGGGGCGCGAGTATGGCTACACCTTC
j_gene: TRBJ2-7; v_gene: TRBV6-6; abundance: -; d_gene: -; CDR3aa: CASRINGNSEQYF; CDR3nt: TGTGCCAGCAGGATTAACGGGAACAGCGAGCAGTACTTC
j_gene: TRBJ2-7; v_gene: TRBV4-1; abundance: -; d_gene: TRBD1; CDR3aa: CASSQGSDRLTYEQYF; CDR3nt: TGCGCCAGCAGCCAAGGGTCGGACAGGCTAACCTACGAGCAGTACTTC
j_gene: TRBJ2-2; v_gene: TRBV7-3; abundance: -; d_gene: -; CDR3aa: CASSLSGFSSNTGELFF; CDR3nt: TGTGCCAGCAGCTTATCGGGGTTTAGCTCGAACACCGGGGAGCTGTTTTTT
j_gene: TRBJ2-5; v_gene: TRBV7-6; abundance: -; d_gene: -; CDR3aa: CASSLSTGGGTQYF; CDR3nt: TGTGCTAGCAGCCTATCCACAGGGGGGGGGACCCAGTACTTC
j_gene: TRBJ2-3; v_gene: TRBV5-1; abundance: -; d_gene: -; CDR3aa: CASSLGRQGSTDTQYF; CDR3nt: TGCGCCAGCAGCCTTGGGAGGCAGGGGAGCACAGATACGCAGTATTTT
j_gene: TRBJ2-2; v_gene: TRBV2; abundance: -; d_gene: TRBD1; CDR3aa: CASRGTDRVCF; CDR3nt: TGTGCCAGCAGAGGCACGGACAGGGTTTGTTTT
j_gene: TRBJ2-3; v_gene: TRBV7-2; abundance: -; d_gene: -; CDR3aa: CASSLLNTQYF; CDR3nt: TGTGCCAGCAGCTTATTGAATACGCAGTATTTT
j_gene: TRBJ2-1; v_gene: TRBV10-2; abundance: -; d_gene: -; CDR3aa: CATIAPGDEQFF; CDR3nt: TGCGCCACTATAGCACCGGGGGATGAGCAGTTCTTC
j_gene: TRBJ2-2; v_gene: TRBV7-6; abundance: -; d_gene: TRBD1; CDR3aa: CASSFGQGYTGELFF; CDR3nt: TGTGCCAGCAGCTTCGGACAGGGTTACACCGGGGAGCTGTTTTTT
j_gene: TRBJ2-7; v_gene: TRBV27; abundance: -; d_gene: -; CDR3aa: CASRVGFHNSPLHF; CDR3nt: TGTGCCAGCAGAGTGGGCTTCCACAATTCACCCCTCCACTTC
j_gene: TRBJ1-6; v_gene: TRBV11-2; abundance: -; d_gene: TRBD1; CDR3aa: CASSSLTGGYNSPLHF; CDR3nt: TGTGCCAGCAGCTCCCTAACAGGGGGATATAATTCACCCCTCCACTTT
j_gene: TRBJ1-4; v_gene: TRBV7-6; abundance: -; d_gene: -; CDR3aa: CASSLGRINEKLFF; CDR3nt: TGTGCCAGCAGCCTAGGACGGATTAATGAAAAACTGTTTTTT
j_gene: TRBJ2-7; v_gene: TRBV6-8; abundance: -; d_gene: -; CDR3aa: CASSYSIQGGYEQYF; CDR3nt: TGTGCCAGCAGTTACTCGATTCAAGGGGGGTACGAGCAGTACTTC
j_gene: TRBJ2-5; v_gene: TRBV7-6; abundance: -; d_gene: TRBD2; CDR3aa: CASSVGLVNEQYF; CDR3nt: TGTGCCAGCAGCGTGGGACTAGTTAATGAGCAGTACTTC
j_gene: TRBJ2-5; v_gene: TRBV7-6; abundance: few; d_gene: TRBD1; CDR3aa: CASSLVGQVQETQYF; CDR3nt: TGTGCCAGCAGCTTAGTAGGACAGGTACAAGAGACCCAGTACTTC
j_gene: TRBJ2-6; v_gene: TRBV11-2; abundance: medium-sized; d_gene: -; CDR3aa: CASSLAVVTGANVLTF; CDR3nt: TGTGCCAGCAGCTTAGCAGTGGTAACTGGGGCCAACGTCCTGACTTTC
j_gene: TRBJ2-7; v_gene: TRBV3-1; abundance: few; d_gene: -; CDR3aa: CASSQAGEQYF; CDR3nt: TGTGCCAGCAGCCAAGCAGGCGAGCAGTACTTC
j_gene: TRBJ1-2; v_gene: TRBV7-2; abundance: -; d_gene: -; CDR3aa: CASSQRTGHLTNYGYTF; CDR3nt: TGTGCCAGCAGCCAAAGGACGGGACACCTTACTAACTATGGCTACACCTTC
j_gene: TRBJ1-4; v_gene: TRBV6-6; abundance: many; d_gene: -; CDR3aa: CASSYESSRGREKLFF; CDR3nt: TGTGCCAGCAGTTACGAATCGAGCAGGGGTCGTGAAAAACTGTTTTTT
j_gene: TRBJ2-1; v_gene: TRBV7-2; abundance: -; d_gene: TRBD2; CDR3aa: CASSSPERTSTIEQFF; CDR3nt: TGTGCCAGCAGCTCCCCCGAAAGGACTAGCACAATTGAGCAGTTCTTC
j_gene: TRBJ2-7; v_gene: TRBV7-5; abundance: -; d_gene: -; CDR3aa: CISVPEAKQRGVGTYEQYF; CDR3nt: -
j_gene: TRBJ1-1; v_gene: TRBV6-2/TRBV6-3; abundance: -; d_gene: -; CDR3aa: CASSEFGTVNTEAFF; CDR3nt: TGTGCCAGCAGTGAATTTGGGACTGTGAACACTGAAGCTTTCTTT
j_gene: TRBJ2-2; v_gene: TRBV5-1; abundance: many; d_gene: TRBD1; CDR3aa: CASSLITGGDTGELFF; CDR3nt: TGCGCCAGCAGCCTCATCACAGGGGGCGACACCGGGGAGCTGTTTTTT
j_gene: TRBJ2-3; v_gene: TRBV7-6; abundance: -; d_gene: TRBD2; CDR3aa: CASSSIAGAIDTQYF; CDR3nt: TGTGCCAGCAGCTCAATAGCGGGAGCAATAGATACGCAGTATTTT
j_gene: TRBJ2-3; v_gene: TRBV7-2; abundance: -; d_gene: -; CDR3aa: CASSLVPGDTQYF; CDR3nt: TGTGCCAGCAGCTTAGTCCCGGGAGATACGCAGTATTTT
j_gene: TRBJ2-1; v_gene: TRBV7-8; abundance: -; d_gene: -; CDR3aa: CASSSREESEQFF; CDR3nt: TGTGCCAGCAGCAGCAGGGAGGAAAGCGAGCAGTTCTTC
j_gene: TRBJ1-3; v_gene: TRBV28; abundance: -; d_gene: TRBD1; CDR3aa: CASRTGVDTIYF; CDR3nt: TGTGCCAGCAGAACAGGGGTGGACACCATATATTTT
j_gene: TRBJ1-1; v_gene: TRBV7-4; abundance: -; d_gene: TRBD1; CDR3aa: CASSLDGTGREAFF; CDR3nt: TGTGCCAGCAGCTTAGATGGGACAGGACGTGAAGCTTTCTTT
j_gene: TRBJ2-7; v_gene: TRBV7-2; abundance: -; d_gene: TRBD1; CDR3aa: CASSFRDRGNEQYF; CDR3nt: TGTGCCAGCAGCTTCCGGGACAGAGGCAACGAGCAGTACTTC
j_gene: TRBJ1-1; v_gene: TRBV27; abundance: -; d_gene: -; CDR3aa: CASGSGAGAMNTEAFF; CDR3nt: TGTGCCAGCGGGAGCGGGGCAGGGGCTATGAACACTGAAGCTTTCTTT
j_gene: TRBJ2-7; v_gene: TRBV7-4; abundance: -; d_gene: TRBD2; CDR3aa: CASSQGLADEQYF; CDR3nt: TGTGCCAGCAGCCAGGGACTAGCGGACGAGCAGTACTTC
j_gene: TRBJ2-1; v_gene: TRBV7-9; abundance: -; d_gene: TRBD2; CDR3aa: CASSFLAGAYNEQFF; CDR3nt: TGTGCCAGCAGCTTCCTAGCGGGAGCCTACAATGAGCAGTTCTTC
j_gene: TRBJ2-2; v_gene: TRBV30; abundance: -; d_gene: -; CDR3aa: CAWSYHRTLNTGELFF; CDR3nt: TGTGCCTGGAGTTATCACCGGACATTGAACACCGGGGAGCTGTTTTTT
j_gene: TRBJ2-7; v_gene: TRBV28; abundance: -; d_gene: TRBD1; CDR3aa: CASSSPGQSRPYEQYF; CDR3nt: TGTGCCAGCAGTTCTCCGGGACAGTCCCGTCCCTACGAGCAGTACTTC
j_gene: TRBJ2-7; v_gene: TRBV20-1; abundance: -; d_gene: -; CDR3aa: CSASWVNNYEQYF; CDR3nt: TGCAGTGCTAGTTGGGTCAATAACTACGAGCAGTACTTC
j_gene: TRBJ2-7; v_gene: TRBV20-1; abundance: -; d_gene: TRBD2; CDR3aa: CSASGRTAYEQYF; CDR3nt: TGCAGTGCTAGCGGGAGGACGGCCTACGAGCAGTACTTC
j_gene: TRBJ2-1; v_gene: TRBV7-2; abundance: -; d_gene: TRBD2; CDR3aa: CASSLGAGGEQFF; CDR3nt: TGTGCCAGCAGCTTAGGGGCGGGGGGTGAGCAGTTCTTC
j_gene: TRBJ2-5; v_gene: TRBV7-8; abundance: -; d_gene: -; CDR3aa: CASSSYRDLGIQTQYF; CDR3nt: TGTGCCAGCAGCTCGTATCGGGACCTCGGAATACAGACCCAGTACTTC
j_gene: TRBJ2-7; v_gene: TRBV24-1; abundance: -; d_gene: -; CDR3aa: CATRGTGSYEQYF; CDR3nt: TGTGCCACCAGGGGGACGGGGTCCTACGAGCAGTACTTC
j_gene: TRBJ2-5; v_gene: TRBV6-1; abundance: -; d_gene: -; CDR3aa: CASSMNSQETQYF; CDR3nt: TGTGCCAGCAGTATGAATAGCCAAGAGACCCAGTACTTC